One T cell receptor beta chain is described in this entry. The CDR3 has 13 amino acids. Trimming removed 1 base at V and 0 bases at J, with 4 bases between. The germline V gene has CDR1 SGHRS and CDR2 YFSETQ. The data derive from a study of blood T cell repertoires in COVID-19. Study in general: Collection of acute and convalescent COVID-19 samples took place in the United States, Italy and Spain. PBMCs, B-cell-depleted T cells, or T cells provided the cDNA or gDNA that made up the material.

The method was immunoSEQ multiplex PCR; TCRdb's version includes in-frame clones alone and lacks a portion of them. Of about 160,000 clones listed, roughly 82% are singletons. This chain uses TRBV5-1 with TRBJ1-1; D is ambiguous. Sequencing input: peripheral blood. The TCR originated in a woman in her forties with COVID-19, enrolled during active disease. CDR3 sequence (DNA): TGCGCCAGCAGCTTGTCCATGAACACTGAAGCTTTCTTT. Protein: CASSLSMNTEAFF.